Each of the 18 T cell receptor beta chains below was sequenced from the same sample in a study of shared clonotypes between healthy human individuals. Some clones are missing from TCRdb's copy, which holds only in-frame ones; the method was immunoSEQ multiplex PCR. The data hold 640,000 or so clones, with 72% observed a single time. Sequencing used memory CD4+ T cells sorted from blood. Sample subset: CD45RA-negative fraction. Receptors originate from a woman in her 30s in good health.

The CDR3 loop reads CASSPGASEAFF. The CDR3 bases are TGTGCCAGCAGTCCGGGGGCTTCTGAAGCTTTCTTT. The V and J genes are TRBV2 and TRBJ1-1; tentative D call: TRBD1 (6 bases). V lost 5 bases and J 6 bases, leaving 10 bases between the germline ends. The CDR3 is made up of 12 amino acids. CDR1 and CDR2 from the germline V gene are SNHLY and FYNNEI.

This chain connects TRBV5-5 to TRBJ2-7; TRBD1 or TRBD2 may be the D gene (5 bases each). Germline CDR1 SGHKS, CDR2 YYEKEE (reference sequence). The CDR3 totals 15 residues. V lost 5 bases, J lost 1 base, and 16 bases lay in between. The CDR3 here is CASRNPGTESYEQYF. The CDR3 region has the DNA TGTGCCAGCAGAAACCCCGGGACGGAATCCTACGAGCAGTACTTC. Filled out from reference TRBV5-5 and TRBJ2-7, the complete variable domain reads DAGVTQSPTHLIKTRGQQVTLRCSPISGHKSVSWYQQVLGQGPQFIFQYYEKEERGRGNFPDRFSARQFPNYSSELNVNALLLGDSALYLCASRNPGTESYEQYFGPGTRLTVT.

The chain links TRBV2 to TRBJ2-7, with D hard to call. Germline V gene data show CDR1 as SNHLY and CDR2 as FYNNEI. V gave up 4 bases and J gave up 4 bases, with 5 bases separating them. The CDR3 contains 11 residues. CDR3 protein: CASSVQYEQYF. CDR3 sequence (DNA): TGTGCCAGCAGTGTCCAATACGAGCAGTACTTC.

The chain uses TRBV5-1 and TRBJ2-6; 7 bases agree with TRBD1. This CDR3 is built from 18 residues. The J segment lost 3 bases and the V segment lost 5 bases, leaving 14 bases of the junction unmatched. CDR1 is SGHRS, CDR2 YFSETQ, per germline. The CDR3 loop reads CASRVHETGFSGANVLTF. The CDR3 bases are TGCGCCAGCAGAGTACACGAGACAGGGTTTAGTGGGGCCAACGTCCTGACTTTC.

This clone was counted only a few times. V gene TRBV7-2 combines with J gene TRBJ2-7; D gene unclear. CDR3 length: 10 amino acids. CDR1 and CDR2 from the germline V gene are SGHTA and FQGNSA. Trimming stripped 7 bases from V and 2 bases from J, with 3 bases between. CDR3 sequence reads: CASTPYEQYF. The DNA of the CDR3 is TGTGCCAGCACCCCCTACGAGCAGTACTTC.

The V gene is TRBV4-1, the J gene TRBJ1-5; TRBD1 is a possible D gene (5 bases). V lost 0 bases, J lost 0 bases, and 12 bases lay in between. This CDR3 is built from 17 residues. Germline loops: CDR1 MGHRA, CDR2 YSYEKL. CDR3 loop: CASSQEPGTYSNQPQHF. The CDR3 DNA reads TGCGCCAGCAGCCAAGAACCGGGGACCTATAGCAATCAGCCCCAGCATTTT.

The chain employs TRBV11-2 and TRBJ2-5; 7 bases map to TRBD2. V gave up 8 bases and J gave up 5 bases; unmatched junction bases: 11. The CDR3 is 14 residues long. Germline assignment: CDR1 SGHAT and CDR2 FQNNGV. DNA of the CDR3: TGTGCCAGCCTTGTAGACGGGGGGAGGGAGACCCAGTACTTC. Protein sequence: CASLVDGGRETQYF.

This clone was recorded a few times. The CDR3 loop reads CASSGRLAEQFF. CDR3 sequence (DNA): TGTGCCAGCAGCGGACGACTAGCAGAGCAGTTCTTC. This sequence joins TRBV21-1 and TRBJ2-1; TRBD2, as called in the table, went unchecked against the DNA. TRBV21-1 is described as a pseudogene. CDR3 length: 12 residues.

The gene calls are TRBV5-4 and TRBJ2-5; D gene unclear. Trimming left V 0 bases short and J 2 bases short, with 5 bases between. CDR1 and CDR2 (germline): SGHNT, YYREEE (reference sequence). The CDR3 consists of 13 residues. DNA for the CDR3: TGTGCCAGCAGCTTGGCGGAACAAGAGACCCAGTACTTC. Amino acid sequence: CASSLAEQETQYF.

The chain recombines TRBV19 with TRBJ1-1, with a possible D match to TRBD1 (6 bases). The length of the CDR3 is 12 residues. Germline assignment: CDR1 LNHDA and CDR2 SQIVND (reference sequence). Trimming left V 3 bases short and J 10 bases short, with 12 bases between. CDR3: CASSITRGAAFF. The CDR3 coding sequence is TGTGCCAGTAGTATCACGCGGGGGGCAGCTTTCTTT.

This clone turned up a few times. The chain carries TRBV19 and TRBJ1-2, with TRBD1 identical over 7 bases. J gave up 7 bases and V 3 bases, and 2 bases lay outside the gene matches. Germline CDR1 LNHDA, CDR2 SQIVND (reference sequence). The CDR3 totals 12 residues. As DNA, the CDR3 is TGTGCCAGTAGTATGACAGGGTCTGGCTACACCTTC. It translates to CASSMTGSGYTF.

V is TRBV2 and J is TRBJ1-5; the D is unclear. Germline V CDR1 and CDR2: SNHLY, FYNNEI. The length of the CDR3 is 14 residues. Trimming took 3 bases from V and 2 from J, leaving 8 bases between them. The CDR3 here is CASSDSGGNQPQHF. DNA for the CDR3: TGTGCCAGCAGTGATTCGGGTGGCAATCAGCCCCAGCATTTT.

The chain joins TRBV2 to TRBJ1-1, with 8 bases matching TRBD1. CDR1 is SNHLY and CDR2 is FYNNEI in the germline V gene. Trimming cost V 2 bases and J 11 bases; bases outside gene matches: 10. This CDR3 has 14 residues. The CDR3 loop reads CASSERQGAVLAFF. The CDR3 DNA is TGTGCCAGCAGTGAACGGCAGGGGGCGGTTTTGGCTTTCTTT. Filled out from reference TRBV2 and TRBJ1-1, the complete variable domain reads EPEVTQTPSHQVTQMGQEVILRCVPISNHLYFYWYRQILGQKVEFLVSFYNNEISEKSEIFDDQFSVERPDGSNFTLKIRSTKLEDSAMYFCASSERQGAVLAFFGQGTRLTVV.

This clone was observed at least ten times. The chain recombines TRBV5-1 with TRBJ2-1, with D perhaps matching TRBD2 (6 bases). The CDR3 is made up of 15 amino acids. CDR1 is SGHRS, CDR2 YFSETQ, per germline. The V end lost 0 bases, the J end lost 4 bases, and 11 bases lay between the germline ends. CDR3 in DNA: TGCGCCAGCAGCTTGGAAGGGACTCGGTACAATGAGCAGTTCTTC. It specifies CASSLEGTRYNEQFF.

The genes are TRBV27 and TRBJ2-6; D may match TRBD1 or TRBD2 (5 bases each). V dropped 5 bases and J dropped 0 bases, with 8 bases sitting between them. CDR3 length: 15 residues. Germline CDR1 and CDR2: MNHEY and SMNVEV (reference sequence). CDR3 nucleotides: TGTGCCAGCAGTACGAGGGGCTCTGGGGCCAACGTCCTGACTTTC. It yields the protein CASSTRGSGANVLTF.

This clone was seen a handful of times. The V gene is TRBV27, the J gene TRBJ1-3; D unclear. CDR3 length: 11 amino acids. Trimming took 7 bases from V and 3 from J, leaving 4 bases between them. Germline V lookup: CDR1 MNHEY, CDR2 SMNVEV (reference sequence). Here the CDR3 DNA reads TGTGCCAGCACAAATGGAAACACCATATATTTT. Translated: CASTNGNTIYF.

This chain uses TRBV19 with TRBJ2-6; 7 nucleotides align to TRBD1. CDR1 LNHDA and CDR2 SQIVND come from the germline V gene (reference sequence). V trimming: 6 bases; J trimming: 1 base; junction bases outside the gene matches: 3. CDR3 size: 15 residues. The CDR3 bases are TGTGCCAGTAGAGGACAGGTGTCTGGGGCCAACGTCCTGACTTTC. Translation gives CASRGQVSGANVLTF.

A remark on this clone: A read error may be the cause here, since a much bigger clone is one base away. The identical CDR3 is also encoded by other nucleotide sequences in the sample. The chain employs TRBV28 and TRBJ2-7; D ambiguous. The germline CDR1 and CDR2 sequences are MDHEN and SYDVKM. CDR3 size: 11 residues. The V end was cut by 2 bases, the J end by 3 bases, with 2 bases between. CDR3 sequence reads: CASSLGYEQYF. The CDR3 coding sequence is TGTGCCAGCAGTTTAGGCTACGAGCAGTACTTC.